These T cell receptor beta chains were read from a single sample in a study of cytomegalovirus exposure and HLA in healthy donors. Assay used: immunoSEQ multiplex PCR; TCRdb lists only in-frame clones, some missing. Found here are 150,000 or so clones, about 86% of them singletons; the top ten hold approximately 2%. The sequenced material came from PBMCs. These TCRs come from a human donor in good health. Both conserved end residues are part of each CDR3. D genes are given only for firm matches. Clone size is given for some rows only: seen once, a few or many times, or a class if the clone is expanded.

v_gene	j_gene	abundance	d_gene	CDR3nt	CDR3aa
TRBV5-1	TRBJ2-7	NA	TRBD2	TGCGCCAGCAGCGGCGGGAGCTCCTACGAGCAGTACTTC	CASSGGSSYEQYF
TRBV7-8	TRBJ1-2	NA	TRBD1	TGTGCCAGCAGCTTAGGACAGGGAAGTGGCTACACCTTC	CASSLGQGSGYTF
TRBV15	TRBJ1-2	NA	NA	TGTGCCACCAGCAGAGAGGCCAGGAACTATGGCTACACCTTC	CATSREARNYGYTF
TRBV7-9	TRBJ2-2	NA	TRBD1	TGTGCCAGCAGCCCCGGGACAGGCAGCACCGGGGAGCTGTTTTTT	CASSPGTGSTGELFF
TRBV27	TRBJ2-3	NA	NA	TGTGCCAGCAGCCCGTACGTAACTAGCACAGATACGCAGTATTTT	CASSPYVTSTDTQYF
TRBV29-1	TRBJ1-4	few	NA	TGCAGCGTTGAAGATCTGGGGAGGGGGGGGGAAAAACTGTTTTTT	CSVEDLGRGGEKLFF
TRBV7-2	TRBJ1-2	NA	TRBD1	TGTGCCAGCAGCCCGAGACAGGGGATTTACTATGGCTACACCTTC	CASSPRQGIYYGYTF
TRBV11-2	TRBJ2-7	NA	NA	TGTGCCAGCAGCTTTCAGGGCCCGACCTACGAGCAGTACTTC	CASSFQGPTYEQYF
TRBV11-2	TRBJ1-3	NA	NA	TGTGCCAGCAGCTTAGGTTGGGGGGGCTCTGGAAACACCATATATTTT	CASSLGWGGSGNTIYF
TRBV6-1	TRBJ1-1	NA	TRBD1	TGTGCCAGCAGTGACAGGGGGCACACTGAAGCTTTCTTT	CASSDRGHTEAFF
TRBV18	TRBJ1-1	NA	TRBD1	TGTGCCAGCTCACCACAAGCAGGGGGGAGATTCACTGAAGCTTTCTTT	CASSPQAGGRFTEAFF
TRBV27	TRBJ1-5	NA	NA	TGTGCCAGCAGTTTAGGGGGGGACAATCAGCCCCAGCATTTT	CASSLGGDNQPQHF
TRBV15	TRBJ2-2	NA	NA	TGTGCCACCAGCAGAGGGCAGGGGCCCACCGGGGAGCTGTTTTTT	CATSRGQGPTGELFF
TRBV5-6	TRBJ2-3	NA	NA	TGTGCCAGCAGCTTGCGGCGGGGTACCAAAGCAGATACGCAGTATTTT	CASSLRRGTKADTQYF
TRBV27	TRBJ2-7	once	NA	TGTGCCAGCAGTTTGAATGGACTAAATTCCTACGAGCAGTACTTC	CASSLNGLNSYEQYF
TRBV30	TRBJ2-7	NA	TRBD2	TGTGCCTGGAGTTCCCCCGCCCCCGGCGGGGGCTACGAGCAGTACTTC	CAWSSPAPGGGYEQYF
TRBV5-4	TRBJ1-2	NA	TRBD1	TGTGCCAGCAGCCCTCGACAGGGGAAATATGGCTACACCTTC	CASSPRQGKYGYTF
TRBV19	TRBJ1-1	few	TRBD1	TGTGCCAGTACAGAGACAGGGATGCGCACTGAAGCTTTCTTT	CASTETGMRTEAFF
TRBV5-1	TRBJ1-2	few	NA	TGCGCCAGCAGCCAGGACAGAAACTATGGCTACACCTTC	CASSQDRNYGYTF
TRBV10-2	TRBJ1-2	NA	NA	TGCGCCAGCAGCCATATGACAAGGAACTATGGCTACACCTTC	CASSHMTRNYGYTF
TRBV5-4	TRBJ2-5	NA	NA	TGTGCCAGCAGCTCCGGGACATCCCTAGAGACCCAGTACTTC	CASSSGTSLETQYF
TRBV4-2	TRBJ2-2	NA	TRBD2	TGTGCCAGCAGCCAAGAATGGCGGGGGAGCACCGGGGAGCTGTTTTTT	CASSQEWRGSTGELFF
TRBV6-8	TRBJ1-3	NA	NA	TGTGCCAGCAGGGGGGGTTGGACCTCTGGAAACACCATATATTTT	CASRGGWTSGNTIYF
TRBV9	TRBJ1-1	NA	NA	TGTGCCAGCAGCGCTAGTGGTGGGGCGGACACTGAAGCTTTCTTT	CASSASGGADTEAFF
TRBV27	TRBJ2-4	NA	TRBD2	TGTGCCAGCAGTTTAGCCAGCGGGAGTAACATTCAGTACTTC	CASSLASGSNIQYF
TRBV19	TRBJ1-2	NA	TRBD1	TGTGCCAGTAGTACCGTCCAGGGGGCCGGCGGCTACACCTTC	CASSTVQGAGGYTF
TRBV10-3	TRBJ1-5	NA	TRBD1	TGTGCCACACAGGGGGCGATTGGCAATCAGCCCCAGCATTTT	CATQGAIGNQPQHF
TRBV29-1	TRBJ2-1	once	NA	TGCAGCGTTGCCCAGGGGGGAGCGGACAATGAGCAGTTCTTC	CSVAQGGADNEQFF
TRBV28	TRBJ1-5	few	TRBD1	TGTGCCAGCAGTTTAAGGGACAGCGCCAATCAGCCCCAGCATTTT	CASSLRDSANQPQHF
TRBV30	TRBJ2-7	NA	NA	TGTGCCTGGGCCGCAACAGGGAACGAGCAGTACTTC	CAWAATGNEQYF
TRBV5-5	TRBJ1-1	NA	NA	TGTGCCAGCAGCAAACTGACAGGCCGAAACACTGAAGCTTTCTTT	CASSKLTGRNTEAFF
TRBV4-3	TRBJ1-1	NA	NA	TGCGCCAGCAGCCCGGCGTTATCGGGGGTCACTGAAGCTTTCTTT	CASSPALSGVTEAFF
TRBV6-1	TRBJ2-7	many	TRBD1	TGTGCCAGCGCACAGGGGGAATCCTACGAGCAGTACTTC	CASAQGESYEQYF
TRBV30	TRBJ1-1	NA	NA	TGTGCCTGGAGTCCTCCGGGGGGCACTGAAGCTTTCTTT	CAWSPPGGTEAFF
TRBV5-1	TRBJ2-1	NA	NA	TGCGCCAGCAAAGACGCGGGGAGCCCAAAGACCTACAATGAGCAGTTCTTC	CASKDAGSPKTYNEQFF
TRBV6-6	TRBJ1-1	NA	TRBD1	TGTGCCAGCAGTACATGGACAGGGGGCATGAACACTGAAGCTTTCTTT	CASSTWTGGMNTEAFF
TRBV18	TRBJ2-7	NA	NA	TGTGCCAGCTCACTCTCCCGGACTTCGAACGCCTACGAGCAGTACTTC	CASSLSRTSNAYEQYF
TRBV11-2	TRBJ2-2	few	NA	TGTGCCAGCAGCTTTGGCGGGAACACCGGGGAGCTGTTTTTT	CASSFGGNTGELFF
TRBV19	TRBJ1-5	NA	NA	TGTGCCAGTAGTACCGCGGGGGTCAGGGGCAATCAGCCCCAGCATTTT	CASSTAGVRGNQPQHF
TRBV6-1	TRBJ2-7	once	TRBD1	TGTGCCAGCATCCTTGACAGGGTGTCAATCCACGAGCAGTACTTC	CASILDRVSIHEQYF
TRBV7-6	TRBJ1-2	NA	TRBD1	TGTGCCAGCAGCTTAGGACAGGGGGCTGGGTATGGCTACACCTTC	CASSLGQGAGYGYTF
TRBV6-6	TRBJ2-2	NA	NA	TGTGCCAGCAATCGGAGGGACGGGACCGGGGAGCTGTTTTTT	CASNRRDGTGELFF
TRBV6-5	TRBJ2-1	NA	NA	TGTGCCAGCGTGGGGACACTTTCTTGGGAGCAGTTCTTC	CASVGTLSWEQFF
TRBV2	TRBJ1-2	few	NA	TGTGCCACTGGAAGATTGGGGGGGGGTAACTATGGCTACACCTTC	CATGRLGGGNYGYTF
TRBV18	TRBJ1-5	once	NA	TGTGCCAGCTCACCGGGAGGATTAAGCCAGCCCCAGCATTTT	CASSPGGLSQPQHF
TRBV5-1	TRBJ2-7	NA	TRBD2	TGCGCCAGCAGCTTGAGTCTCCTAGCGGGAGGGATGGGCGGCGAGCAGTACTTC	CASSLSLLAGGMGGEQYF
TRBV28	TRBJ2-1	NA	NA	TGTGCCAGCAGGTTAACTAGCACCCCCTACAATGAGCAGTTCTTC	CASRLTSTPYNEQFF
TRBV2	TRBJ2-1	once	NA	TGTGCCAGCCTCAGGGTGAATGAGCAGTTCTTC	CASLRVNEQFF
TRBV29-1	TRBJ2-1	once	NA	TGCAGCGTTGACGGAAGCAGGGGAAACAATGAGCAGTTCTTC	CSVDGSRGNNEQFF
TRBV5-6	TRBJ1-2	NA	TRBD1	TGTGCCAGCAGCTTACCGACAGGGAGGAGCTTCGGCTACACCTTC	CASSLPTGRSFGYTF